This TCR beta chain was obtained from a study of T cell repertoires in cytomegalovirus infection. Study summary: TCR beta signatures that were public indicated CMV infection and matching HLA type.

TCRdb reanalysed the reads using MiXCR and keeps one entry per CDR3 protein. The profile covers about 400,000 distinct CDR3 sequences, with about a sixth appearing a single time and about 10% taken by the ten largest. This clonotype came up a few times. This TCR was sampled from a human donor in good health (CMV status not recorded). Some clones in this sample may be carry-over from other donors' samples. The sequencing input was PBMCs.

CDR3 coding DNA: TGCGCCAGCAGCCAAGATGGGCAGCCGTTCTATGGCTACACCTTC. Translating gives CASSQDGQPFYGYTF. V gene TRBV4-1 combines with J gene TRBJ1-2; D gene ambiguous. V shed 0 bases and J shed 4 bases, with 12 bases lying between them. This CDR3 has 15 residues. Germline V gene data show CDR1 as MGHRA and CDR2 as YSYEKL.